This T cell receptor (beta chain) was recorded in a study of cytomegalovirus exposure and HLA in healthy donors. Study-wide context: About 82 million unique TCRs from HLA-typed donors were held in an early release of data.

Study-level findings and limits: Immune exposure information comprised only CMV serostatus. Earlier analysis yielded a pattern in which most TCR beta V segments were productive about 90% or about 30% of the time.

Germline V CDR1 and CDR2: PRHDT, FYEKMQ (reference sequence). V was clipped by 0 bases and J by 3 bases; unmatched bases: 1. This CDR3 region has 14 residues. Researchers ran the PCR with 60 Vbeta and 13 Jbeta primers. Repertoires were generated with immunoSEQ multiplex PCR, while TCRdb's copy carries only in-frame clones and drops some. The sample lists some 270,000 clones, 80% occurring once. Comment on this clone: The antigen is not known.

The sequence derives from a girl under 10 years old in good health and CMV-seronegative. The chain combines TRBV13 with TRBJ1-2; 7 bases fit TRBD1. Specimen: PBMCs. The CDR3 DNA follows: TGTGCCAGCAGCTTAGGCAGGGGGTACTATGGCTACACCTTC. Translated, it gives CASSLGRGYYGYTF.